This TCR beta chain is drawn from a study of human T cells and chemical hapten exposure. The overall study: There were per-sample TCR yield variations, arising mainly from small pooled library volume differences.

Time point here: patch test 1, 2 weeks after DPC sensitization. Treatment defined: therapeutic diphenylcyclopropenone sensitization with weekly scalp DPC. One entry per CDR3 protein, called by TCRdb with MiXCR from the RACE reads. This table holds more than 65,000 distinct CDR3 sequences, 32% found once. Sample: whole blood, taken in connection with sensitization to the hapten diphenylcyclopropenone (DPC). The sequence came from a man aged 35-49 years with alopecia areata. Some clones in this sample may be carry-over from other donors' samples.

CDR3 nucleotide sequence: TGTGCCATCAGGACGACAGGGGCGGGTGATACGCAGTATTTT. This translates into CAIRTTGAGDTQYF. This chain uses TRBV10-3 with TRBJ2-3; 8 bases align to TRBD1. The CDR3 length is 14 residues. Per germline, CDR1 ENHRY and CDR2 SYGVKD. V trimming: 6 bases; J trimming: 6 bases; junction bases outside the gene matches: 8.